This T cell receptor beta chain was retrieved from a study of OX40 agonist ivuxolimab in advanced cancers. To note about this clone: The target antigen is unknown.

General study points: On average, CD8+ T cells had more expanded clones than CD4+.

The table came from immunoSEQ multiplex PCR; TCRdb's copy has only in-frame clones and leaves some out. Here the sample spans about 97,000 clones, about 86% being singletons. Sequencing was performed on CD4+ or CD8+ T cells sorted from blood, taken in a trial of the OX40 agonist ivuxolimab. The TCR originated in an adult with an advanced solid tumor such as melanoma, head and neck, liver or kidney cancer.

The CDR3 bases are TGCAGCGTTCTAGCGGGAGGGCCAGAAGATGAGCAGTTCTTC. This sequence encodes CSVLAGGPEDEQFF. J is TRBJ2-1 and V is TRBV29-1; TRBD2 matches 12 bases. Germline values: CDR1 SQVTM, CDR2 ANQGSEA. With V trimmed by 5 bases and J by 8 bases, 7 bases remained unmatched. The CDR3 is 14 amino acids.